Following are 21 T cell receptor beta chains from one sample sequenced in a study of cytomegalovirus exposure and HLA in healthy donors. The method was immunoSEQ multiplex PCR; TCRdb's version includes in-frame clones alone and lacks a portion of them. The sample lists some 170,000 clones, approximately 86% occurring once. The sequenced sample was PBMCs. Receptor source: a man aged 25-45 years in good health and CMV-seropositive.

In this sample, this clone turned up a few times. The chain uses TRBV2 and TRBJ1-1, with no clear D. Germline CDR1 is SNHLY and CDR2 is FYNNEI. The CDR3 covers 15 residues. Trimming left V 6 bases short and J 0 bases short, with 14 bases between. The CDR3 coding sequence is TGTGCCAGCAGGACGGGGTTTCCGATGAACACTGAAGCTTTCTTT. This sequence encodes CASRTGFPMNTEAFF.

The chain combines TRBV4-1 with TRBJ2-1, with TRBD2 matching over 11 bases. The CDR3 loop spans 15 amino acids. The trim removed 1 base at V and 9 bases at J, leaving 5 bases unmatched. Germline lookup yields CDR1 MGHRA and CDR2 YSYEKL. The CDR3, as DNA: TGCGCCAGCAGCCAAGGACTAGCGGGGAACATTGAGCAGTTCTTC. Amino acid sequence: CASSQGLAGNIEQFF.

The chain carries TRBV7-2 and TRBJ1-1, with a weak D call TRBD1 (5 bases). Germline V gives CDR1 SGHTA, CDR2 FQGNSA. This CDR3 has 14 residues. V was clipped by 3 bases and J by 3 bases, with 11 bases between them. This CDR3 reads CASSLQGGDTEAFF. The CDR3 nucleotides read TGTGCCAGCAGCTTGCAGGGCGGTGACACTGAAGCTTTCTTT.

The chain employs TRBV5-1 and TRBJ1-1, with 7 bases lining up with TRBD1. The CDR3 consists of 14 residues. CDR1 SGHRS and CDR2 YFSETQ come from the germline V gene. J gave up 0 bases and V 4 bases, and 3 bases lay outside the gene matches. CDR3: CASSIQGLNTEAFF. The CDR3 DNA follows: TGCGCCAGCAGCATACAGGGGTTGAACACTGAAGCTTTCTTT.

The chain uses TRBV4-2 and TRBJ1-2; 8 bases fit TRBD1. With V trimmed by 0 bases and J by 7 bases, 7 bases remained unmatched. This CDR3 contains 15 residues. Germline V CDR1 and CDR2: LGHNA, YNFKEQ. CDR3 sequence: CASSQESGQGLGYTF. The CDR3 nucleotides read TGTGCCAGCAGCCAAGAGTCCGGACAGGGTCTTGGCTACACCTTC.

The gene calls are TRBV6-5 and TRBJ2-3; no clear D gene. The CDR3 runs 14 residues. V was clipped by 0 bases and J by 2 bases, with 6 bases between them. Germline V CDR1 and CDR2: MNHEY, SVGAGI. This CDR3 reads CASSYSVLTDTQYF. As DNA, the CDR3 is TGTGCCAGCAGTTACTCCGTACTCACAGATACGCAGTATTTT.

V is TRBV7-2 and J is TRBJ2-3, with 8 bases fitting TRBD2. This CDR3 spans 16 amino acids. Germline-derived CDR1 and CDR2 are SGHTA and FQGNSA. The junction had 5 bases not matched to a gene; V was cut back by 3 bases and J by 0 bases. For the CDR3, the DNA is TGTGCCAGCAGCTTCCGGGGGGGCCTTAGCACAGATACGCAGTATTTT. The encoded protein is CASSFRGGLSTDTQYF.

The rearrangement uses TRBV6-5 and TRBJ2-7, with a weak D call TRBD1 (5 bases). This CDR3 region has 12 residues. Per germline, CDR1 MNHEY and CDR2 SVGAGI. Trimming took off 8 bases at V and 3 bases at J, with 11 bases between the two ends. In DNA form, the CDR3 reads TGTGCCAGCTGTGGGGCCCTCTACGAGCAGTACTTC. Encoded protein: CASCGALYEQYF.

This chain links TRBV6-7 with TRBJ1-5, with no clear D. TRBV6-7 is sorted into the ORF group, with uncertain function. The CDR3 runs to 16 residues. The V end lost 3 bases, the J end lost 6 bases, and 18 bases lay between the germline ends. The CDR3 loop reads CASSYLAKRSGQPQHF. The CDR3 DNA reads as TGTGCCAGCAGTTATCTGGCCAAACGCTCGGGTCAGCCCCAGCATTTT.

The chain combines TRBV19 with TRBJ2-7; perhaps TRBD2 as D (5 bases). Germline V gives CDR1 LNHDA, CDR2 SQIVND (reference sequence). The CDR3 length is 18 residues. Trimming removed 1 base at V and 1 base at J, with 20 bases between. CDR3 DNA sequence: TGTGCCAGTAGTATAGGCGCCGGGCCCCAAACGGGGTCCTACGAGCAGTACTTC. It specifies CASSIGAGPQTGSYEQYF.

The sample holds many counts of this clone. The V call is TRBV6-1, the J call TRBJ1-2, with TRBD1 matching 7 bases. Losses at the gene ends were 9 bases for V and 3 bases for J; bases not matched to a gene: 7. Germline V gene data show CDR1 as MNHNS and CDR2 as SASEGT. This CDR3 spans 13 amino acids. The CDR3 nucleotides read TGTGCCAGTAGATCCACAGGGGACTATGGCTACACCTTC. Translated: CASRSTGDYGYTF.

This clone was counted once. CDR3 residues: CSPGQDHGYTF. For the CDR3, the DNA is TGCAGCCCGGGACAGGATCATGGCTACACCTTC. This chain links TRBV20-1 with TRBJ1-2; TRBD1 matches at 8 bases. There are 11 residues in the CDR3. The germline V gene has CDR1 DFQATT and CDR2 SNEGSKA (reference sequence).

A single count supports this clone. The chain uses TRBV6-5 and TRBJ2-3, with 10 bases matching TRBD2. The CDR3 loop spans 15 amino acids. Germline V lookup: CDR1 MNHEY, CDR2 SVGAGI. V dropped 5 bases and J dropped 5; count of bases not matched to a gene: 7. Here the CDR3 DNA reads TGTGCCAGCAGTCGTAGCGGGGGGCCTGGAGATACGCAGTATTTT. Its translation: CASSRSGGPGDTQYF.

In DNA, the CDR3 is TGTGCCAGCAGCGTGGGCGGGGGAGGTAGAAACACCATATATTTT. Amino acid sequence: CASSVGGGGRNTIYF. The V and J genes are TRBV7-2 and TRBJ1-3; perhaps TRBD1 as D (5 bases). The CDR3 spans 15 residues. Germline V gene sequence: CDR1 SGHTA, CDR2 FQGNSA. Trimming left V 5 bases short and J 5 bases short, with 16 bases between. The variable domain in full, with the rest retrieved from reference TRBV7-2 and TRBJ1-3, is GAGVSQSPSNKVTEKGKDVELRCDPISGHTALYWYRQSLGQGLEFLIYFQGNSAPDKSGLPSDRFSAERTGGSVSTLTIQRTQQEDSAVYLCASSVGGGGRNTIYFGEGSWLTVV.

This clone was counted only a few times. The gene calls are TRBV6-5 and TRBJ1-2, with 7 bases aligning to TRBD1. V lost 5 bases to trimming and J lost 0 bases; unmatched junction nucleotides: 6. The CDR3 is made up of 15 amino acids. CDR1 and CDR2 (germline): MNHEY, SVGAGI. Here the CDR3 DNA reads TGTGCCAGCAGTCTAAACAGGGGCGCTAACTATGGCTACACCTTC. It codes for CASSLNRGANYGYTF.

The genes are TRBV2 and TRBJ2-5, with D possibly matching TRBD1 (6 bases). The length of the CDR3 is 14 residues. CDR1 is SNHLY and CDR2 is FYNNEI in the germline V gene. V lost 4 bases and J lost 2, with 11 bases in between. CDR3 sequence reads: CASSVWTVQETQYF. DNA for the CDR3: TGTGCCAGCAGTGTCTGGACAGTACAAGAGACCCAGTACTTC.

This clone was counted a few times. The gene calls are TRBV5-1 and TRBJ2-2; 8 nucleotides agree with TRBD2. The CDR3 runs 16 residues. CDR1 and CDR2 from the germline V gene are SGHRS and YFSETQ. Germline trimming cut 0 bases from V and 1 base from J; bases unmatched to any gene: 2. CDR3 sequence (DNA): TGCGCCAGCAGCTTGGTTCTAGCGGGGAACACCGGGGAGCTGTTTTTT. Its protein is CASSLVLAGNTGELFF.

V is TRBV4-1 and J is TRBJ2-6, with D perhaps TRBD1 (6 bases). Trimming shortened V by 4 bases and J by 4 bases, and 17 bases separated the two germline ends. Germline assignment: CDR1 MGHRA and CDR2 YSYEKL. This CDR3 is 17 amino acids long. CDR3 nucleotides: TGCGCCAGCAGCCCTAGGGACCTGGGGGCAGGGGCCAACGTCCTGACTTTC. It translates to CASSPRDLGAGANVLTF.

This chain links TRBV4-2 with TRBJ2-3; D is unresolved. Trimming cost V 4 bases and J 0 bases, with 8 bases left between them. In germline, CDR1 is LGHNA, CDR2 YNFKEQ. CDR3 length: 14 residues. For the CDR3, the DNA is TGTGCCAGCAGCCGGAGTACTAGCACAGATACGCAGTATTTT. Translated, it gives CASSRSTSTDTQYF.

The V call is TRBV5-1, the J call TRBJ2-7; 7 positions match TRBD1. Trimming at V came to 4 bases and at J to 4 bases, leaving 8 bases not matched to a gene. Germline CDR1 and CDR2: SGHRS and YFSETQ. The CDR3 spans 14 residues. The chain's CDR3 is CASSRTGTDYEQYF. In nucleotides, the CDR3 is TGCGCCAGCAGCAGAACCGGGACAGATTACGAGCAGTACTTC.

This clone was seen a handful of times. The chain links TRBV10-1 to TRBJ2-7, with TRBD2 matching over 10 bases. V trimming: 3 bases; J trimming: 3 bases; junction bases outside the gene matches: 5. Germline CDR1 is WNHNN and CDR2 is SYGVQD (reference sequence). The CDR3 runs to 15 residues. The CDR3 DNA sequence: TGCGCCAGCAGTGACTCGGCTAGCGGGGGCTACGAGCAGTACTTC. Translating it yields CASSDSASGGYEQYF.